This T cell receptor (beta chain) came from a study of cytomegalovirus exposure and HLA in healthy donors. Study-wide results and limits: Associated with cytomegalovirus, according to the listing, were some 150 TCR beta chains.

The CDR3 covers 15 residues. Vbeta (60) and Jbeta (13) primers were used in the PCR. Method: immunoSEQ multiplex PCR; TCRdb's copy keeps in-frame clones and lacks some. The sample holds approximately 190,000 clones; 75% to 85% are singletons and the top ten take less than 0.85%. As for this clone: The antigen is unknown.

The sequenced material came from PBMCs. This chain joins TRBV21-1 and TRBJ2-5; TRBD1 was called by the table and not checked on the DNA. TRBV21-1 is annotated as a pseudogene. The source of this sequence is a woman between 18 and 30 years old in good health and CMV-seronegative. The CDR3 DNA follows: TGTGCCAGCACCGTGGGGAATTGGACAGAAGAGACCCAGTACTTC. It codes for CASTVGNWTEETQYF.